One and the same sample provided the 26 T cell receptor beta chains below, sequenced in a study of ipilimumab plus nivolumab after autologous stem cell transplantation. Sequencing used immunoSEQ multiplex PCR; TCRdb keeps in-frame clones, though not all of them. The data contain tens of thousands of clones, 65% to 85% of them singletons. The sequenced sample was PBMCs, obtained in a trial of ipilimumab plus nivolumab as post-transplant consolidation. The receptors were gathered from a male donor with diffuse large B-cell lymphoma.

The CDR3 protein is CASNSDGLSYEQYF. The CDR3 DNA is TGCGCCAGCAACTCGGACGGGCTCTCCTACGAGCAGTACTTC. The chain combines TRBV5-1 with TRBJ2-7; D not certain. Trimming pared 6 bases from V and 0 bases from J, leaving 13 bases between. Germline values: CDR1 SGHRS, CDR2 YFSETQ. This CDR3 is 14 amino acids long.

In its sample, this clone was seen once. CDR3 DNA sequence: TGTGCCAGCAGCCGGACGGTGAATTCACCCCTCCACTTT. This gives the protein CASSRTVNSPLHF. This sequence joins TRBV5-4 and TRBJ1-6, with D uncertain. This CDR3 comprises 13 residues. Trimming stripped 4 bases from V and 7 bases from J, with 9 bases between. Germline V gene sequence: CDR1 SGHNT, CDR2 YYREEE (reference sequence).

The CDR3 nucleotides are TGTGCTAGTGGTTTGGTACTAGGACAGGGGGATACCAATTCACCCCTCCACTTT. This translates into CASGLVLGQGDTNSPLHF. The chain links TRBV12-5 to TRBJ1-6; 10 bases line up with TRBD1. Germline V CDR1 and CDR2: LGHNT, FRNRAP. V shed 0 bases and J 7 bases; nucleotides not matched to a gene: 9. The CDR3 sequence is 18 residues long.

V and J are TRBV4-3 and TRBJ1-1; D is uncertain. Trimming removed 3 bases at V and 3 bases at J, with 14 bases between. The CDR3 contains 15 residues. Germline V gene sequence: CDR1 LGHNA, CDR2 YSLEER. The chain's CDR3 is CASSQFGRVDTEAFF. The CDR3 DNA follows: TGCGCCAGCAGCCAGTTCGGTCGCGTCGACACTGAAGCTTTCTTT.

This chain connects TRBV7-9 to TRBJ1-1, with 7 bases aligning to TRBD1. The CDR3 sequence is 15 residues long. Unmatched junction bases numbered 12, after V lost 5 bases and J lost 6 bases. Germline V CDR1 and CDR2: SEHNR, FQNEAQ (reference sequence). The CDR3 spells CASSENRGGDPEAFF. In DNA, the CDR3 is TGTGCCAGCAGCGAGAACAGGGGAGGGGATCCTGAAGCTTTCTTT.

The V call is TRBV27, the J call TRBJ1-1; D gene uncertain. Germline CDR1 and CDR2: MNHEY and SMNVEV (reference sequence). Trimming removed 2 bases at V and 2 bases at J, with 12 bases between. The CDR3 contains 15 residues. The CDR3 here is CASSLRPTTNTEAFF. In DNA, the CDR3 is TGTGCCAGCAGTTTAAGGCCGACCACTAACACTGAAGCTTTCTTT.

The chain has TRBV9 and TRBJ1-3, with D possibly TRBD1 on 5 matching bases. The CDR3 sequence is 15 residues long. Trimming pared 0 bases from V and 0 bases from J, leaving 7 bases between. The germline gives CDR1 SGDLS, CDR2 YYNGEE. The CDR3, as DNA: TGTGCCAGCAGCGTAGGAGGGGCCTCTGGAAACACCATATATTTT. It codes for CASSVGGASGNTIYF.

J is TRBJ1-6 and V is TRBV2; D may be TRBD1 (5 bases). The V gene's germline CDR1 is SNHLY and CDR2 FYNNEI. V was clipped by 2 bases and J by 10 bases, with 12 bases between them. This CDR3 region has 14 residues. The DNA for the CDR3 is TGTGCCAGCAGTGAATGGGGGAGAGGATCACCCCTCCACTTT. It encodes CASSEWGRGSPLHF.

The chain joins TRBV4-2 to TRBJ2-3; 9 nucleotides align to TRBD2. Trimming removed 0 bases from V and 9 bases from J; junction bases left unmatched: 16. Per germline, CDR1 LGHNA and CDR2 YNFKEQ. The CDR3 consists of 18 residues. DNA of the CDR3: TGTGCCAGCAGCCAAGAGGGTGCGGGGGGGACTCGGGGGATGACGCAGTATTTT. Translation: CASSQEGAGGTRGMTQYF.

There are a few counts of this clone. V is TRBV7-2 and J is TRBJ2-3; 8 nucleotides line up with TRBD2. Looked up from germline, CDR1 is SGHTA and CDR2 is FQGNSA. V lost 6 bases and J lost 3; bases outside the gene matches: 14. The CDR3 runs 17 residues. The CDR3 bases are TGTGCCAGCAGTCGGGCCCCTTCGGGGGGGCCGACAGATACGCAGTATTTT. It encodes CASSRAPSGGPTDTQYF.

The chain couples TRBV6-6 to TRBJ1-1; no clear D gene. The CDR3 runs to 11 residues. Germline V gives CDR1 MNHNY, CDR2 SVGAGI (reference sequence). Trimming cost V 2 bases and J 7 bases, with 5 bases left between them. In DNA form, the CDR3 reads TGTGCCAGCAGTTACGAGGGTGAAGCTTTCTTT. Translating it yields CASSYEGEAFF.

This clone was seen a few times. V and J are TRBV6-1 and TRBJ1-3; no clear D. CDR1 MNHNS and CDR2 SASEGT come from the germline V gene. Trimming cost V 2 bases and J 5 bases, with 16 bases left between them. CDR3 size: 16 residues. CDR3 sequence: CASSELGASTRNTIYF. The DNA for the CDR3 is TGTGCCAGCAGTGAACTTGGAGCCAGCACCCGAAACACCATATATTTT.

This chain uses TRBV6-1 with TRBJ1-4, with D maybe TRBD1 (6 bases). Germline CDR1 is MNHNS and CDR2 is SASEGT. V was pared by 6 bases and J by 2 bases, with 13 bases between. This CDR3 has 15 amino acids. CDR3: CASSPRGFTNEKLFF. As DNA, the CDR3 is TGTGCCAGCAGCCCGAGGGGGTTCACTAATGAAAAACTGTTTTTT.

As to this clone: Other DNA sequences in the same sample also yield this CDR3. V gene TRBV5-4 combines with J gene TRBJ2-3; the match to TRBD2 covers 9 bases. The CDR3 has 15 residues. V dropped 4 bases and J dropped 0; count of bases not matched to a gene: 3. Germline V gene data show CDR1 as SGHNT and CDR2 as YYREEE (reference sequence). In DNA, the CDR3 is TGTGCCAGCAGCCCCAGCGGGGGGAGCACAGATACGCAGTATTTT. Protein: CASSPSGGSTDTQYF.

The chain uses TRBV5-1 and TRBJ1-4; no clear D gene. The CDR3 contains 14 residues. Germline CDR1 and CDR2: SGHRS and YFSETQ. Deletions cut 2 bases from V and 0 bases from J, with 5 bases between. CDR3 sequence (DNA): TGCGCCAGCAGCTTTCAGACAACTAATGAAAAACTGTTTTTT. It specifies CASSFQTTNEKLFF.

The chain couples TRBV30 to TRBJ2-6, with TRBD1 identical over 7 bases. The CDR3 spans 14 residues. With V trimmed by 5 bases and J by 2 bases, 3 bases remained unmatched. The V gene's germline CDR1 is GTSNPN and CDR2 SVGIG (reference sequence). The CDR3 loop reads CAWGQGAGANVLTF. For the CDR3, the DNA is TGTGCCTGGGGGCAGGGGGCTGGGGCCAACGTCCTGACTTTC.

This chain links TRBV6-5 with TRBJ2-7; 10 nucleotides align to TRBD1. V dropped 4 bases and J dropped 5; count of bases not matched to a gene: 8. This CDR3 comprises 15 residues. Looked up from germline, CDR1 is MNHEY and CDR2 is SVGAGI. This CDR3 reads CASSSGTGEDHEQYF. The CDR3 DNA sequence: TGTGCCAGCAGTTCCGGGACAGGGGAGGACCACGAGCAGTACTTC.

The genes are TRBV28 and TRBJ2-7; D may be TRBD1 (6 bases). The CDR3 totals 15 residues. V lost 1 base, J lost 3 bases, and 13 bases lay in between. From germline, CDR1 is MDHEN and CDR2 SYDVKM. This chain's CDR3 is CASSLSGADNYEQYF. CDR3 in DNA: TGTGCCAGCAGTTTATCAGGGGCCGATAACTACGAGCAGTACTTC.

This clone was picked up a small number of times. The V and J genes are TRBV6-1 and TRBJ2-3, with TRBD1 matching over 10 bases. The CDR3 is 15 residues long. Looked up from germline, CDR1 is MNHNS and CDR2 is SASEGT. The V and J ends lost 7 bases and 5 bases, in that order; junction bases with no gene match: 9. The CDR3 bases are TGTGCCAGCAAAATGGGACAGGGGACCATAGATACGCAGTATTTT. This codes for CASKMGQGTIDTQYF.

The CDR3 sequence: CAWRARQINYGYTF. The CDR3, as DNA: TGTGCCTGGAGAGCGAGGCAGATTAACTATGGCTACACCTTC. The rearrangement uses TRBV30 and TRBJ1-2; D unclear. This CDR3 comprises 14 residues. CDR1 and CDR2 from the germline V gene are GTSNPN and SVGIG (reference sequence). The V end lost 3 bases, the J end lost 1 base, and 12 bases lay between the germline ends. The variable domain in full, with the rest retrieved from reference TRBV30 and TRBJ1-2, is SQTIHQWPATLVQPVGSPLSLECTVEGTSNPNLYWYRQAAGRGLQLLFYSVGIGQISSEVPQNLSASRPQDRQFILSSKKLLLSDSGFYLCAWRARQINYGYTFGSGTRLTVV.

The chain couples TRBV7-9 to TRBJ1-1; D is possibly TRBD1 (6 bases). Trimming took off 4 bases at V and 1 base at J, with 10 bases between the two ends. The germline CDR1 and CDR2 sequences are SEHNR and FQNEAQ (reference sequence). The CDR3 extends over 14 amino acids. The CDR3: CASSSEGGNTEAFF. The CDR3 region has the DNA TGTGCCAGCAGCTCTGAGGGGGGGAACACTGAAGCTTTCTTT.

This chain uses TRBV15 with TRBJ1-6, with a possible D match to TRBD1 (6 bases). V was clipped by 0 bases and J by 7 bases, with 19 bases between them. CDR1 is LNHNV and CDR2 is YYDKDF in the germline V gene (reference sequence). This CDR3 has 18 residues. The DNA for the CDR3 is TGTGCCACCAGCAGAGATGTGACACAGGGAACGGGAAATTCACCCCTCCACTTT. Its translation: CATSRDVTQGTGNSPLHF. Combining the CDR3 with reference TRBV15 and TRBJ1-6 gives the whole variable domain DAMVIQNPRYQVTQFGKPVTLSCSQTLNHNVMYWYQQKSSQAPKLLFHYYDKDFNNEADTPDNFQSRRPNTSFCFLDIRSPGLGDTAMYLCATSRDVTQGTGNSPLHFGNGTRLTVT.

The CDR3 reads CSARSSEKLFF. The CDR3 DNA is TGCAGTGCTCGGAGTTCGGAAAAACTGTTTTTT. The chain recombines TRBV20-1 with TRBJ1-4; D not resolved. Germline lookup yields CDR1 DFQATT and CDR2 SNEGSKA (reference sequence). This CDR3 spans 11 amino acids. Trimming removed 5 bases from V and 8 bases from J, with 9 bases in between.

The gene calls are TRBV6-5 and TRBJ1-6; 7 bases are a match to TRBD1. The CDR3 totals 12 residues. The V and J ends lost 7 bases and 7 bases, in that order; junction bases with no gene match: 1. Germline CDR1 is MNHEY and CDR2 is SVGAGI. CDR3 protein: CASTTGNSPLHF. CDR3 DNA: TGTGCCAGCACGACAGGGAATTCACCCCTCCACTTT.

The chain employs TRBV2 and TRBJ1-1, with 9 bases that match TRBD1. V gave up 7 bases and J gave up 11 bases; unmatched junction bases: 11. Germline V gene sequence: CDR1 SNHLY, CDR2 FYNNEI. This CDR3 is 13 amino acids long. The CDR3 coding sequence is TGTGCCAGCATCTCCCGGGACAGGGTGAGGGCTTTCTTT. Its protein is CASISRDRVRAFF.

The chain uses TRBV5-1 and TRBJ1-6, with D maybe TRBD1 (6 bases). Looked up from germline, CDR1 is SGHRS and CDR2 is YFSETQ. V was pared by 4 bases and J by 5 bases, with 13 bases between. The CDR3 sequence is 15 residues long. In DNA, the CDR3 is TGCGCCAGCAGCCCGACAGGCAAGAATAATTCACCCCTCCACTTT. The encoded protein is CASSPTGKNNSPLHF.